Sequencing of this T cell receptor beta chain was carried out in a study of T cell clonotyping in hematopoietic cell transplantation. Here immunoSEQ multiplex PCR was the method, and the copy in TCRdb shows in-frame clones only, minus some. The table records 13,000 or so clones, 80% to 95% of them present only once. The study's findings and limits: Few recipient clonotypes overlapped donors; over 97% were de novo at given depth.

Germline CDR1 is SNHLY and CDR2 is FYNNEI. V gave up 7 bases and J gave up 0 bases, with 10 bases separating them. CDR3 length equals 15 residues. As regards this clone: What it binds is unknown.

This receptor was taken from a young man in good health. Some clones in this sample may be carry-over from other donors' samples. This sequence joins TRBV2 and TRBJ1-6; TRBD1 might be the D (5 bases). The sequenced sample consisted of peripheral blood mononuclear cells. CDR3 nucleotides: TGTGCCAGCAAAGGGGAGAGCTCCTATAATTCACCCCTCCACTTT. It specifies CASKGESSYNSPLHF. The full variable domain, completed using reference TRBV2 and TRBJ1-6, is EPEVTQTPSHQVTQMGQEVILRCVPISNHLYFYWYRQILGQKVEFLVSFYNNEISEKSEIFDDQFSVERPDGSNFTLKIRSTKLEDSAMYFCASKGESSYNSPLHFGNGTRLTVT.